Sequencing of this T cell receptor (beta chain) was carried out in a study of T-cell memory formation after mild COVID-19. Germline CDR1 is MNHEY and CDR2 is SVGEGT. The CDR3 extends over 12 amino acids. V was clipped by 6 bases and J by 7 bases, with 13 bases between them. TCR alpha and TCR beta cDNA libraries carrying sample barcodes and UMIs came from 5'RACE with constant-segment primers. Using its own MiXCR run on the 5' RACE reads, TCRdb lists one record per CDR3 protein. Of 430,000 or so distinct CDR3 sequences in the sample, approximately 23% are singletons; the top ten hold under 15%. J is TRBJ2-7 and V is TRBV6-2 or TRBV6-3; no reliable D call. This sequence originates from an adult woman who had mild COVID-19 (a few samples of this study predate the infection). Cell type and time point are not known. The sample was PBMCs or a T cell subset sorted from them (not recorded which). CDR3 DNA: TGTGCCAGCAGAAACCCTCTAGGGGAGCAGTACTTC. Amino acids: CASRNPLGEQYF.